This passage covers 14 T cell receptor beta chains from one sample sequenced in a study of human T cells and chemical hapten exposure (dated by TCRdb to the early 2020s). Libraries were made using RACE. TCRdb records NextSeq 500 as the sequencer. TCRdb handled the public reads itself, with Q25 trimming in fastp and clone calling in MiXCR, and kept productive beta chains. Every CDR3 protein is listed once, alongside the most common genes and DNA of its rows. The table for this sample lists approximately 340,000 distinct CDR3 sequences; under 9% of them were counted only once. The biggest ten clones account for around 8.4% of the sample. The sample's time point, from its label and the paper: patch test 1, 2 weeks after DPC sensitization. This sample's treatment or condition label indicates: therapeutic diphenylcyclopropenone sensitization with weekly scalp DPC. Source: whole blood, taken in connection with sensitization to the hapten diphenylcyclopropenone (DPC). The receptors were sampled from a woman between 18 and 29 years old with alopecia areata. Some clones in this sample may be carry-over from other donors' samples.

This clonotype was observed a few times. The chain recombines TRBV5-4 with TRBJ2-3; 9 nucleotides line up with TRBD2. CDR3 size: 17 residues. Germline CDR1 reads SGHNT; CDR2 reads YYREEE (reference sequence). The J segment lost 5 bases and the V segment lost 1 base, leaving 11 bases of the junction unmatched. The CDR3 nucleotides are TGTGCCAGCAGCTTGCTACCCCGACTAGCGGTTTTAGATACGCAGTATTTT. The encoded protein is CASSLLPRLAVLDTQYF.

This clonotype was seen ten or more times. The chain links TRBV7-2 to TRBJ2-3, with TRBD2 identical over 13 bases. J was trimmed by 4 bases and V by 2 bases; bases with no gene match: 6. CDR3 length equals 17 residues. The germline V gene encodes CDR1 SGHTA and CDR2 FQGNSA. The CDR3 sequence is CASSLNALAGGPDTQYF. CDR3 sequence (DNA): TGTGCCAGCAGCTTAAACGCACTAGCGGGGGGGCCAGATACGCAGTATTTT.

The V gene is TRBV29-1, the J gene TRBJ1-2; D not certain. The CDR3 sequence is 12 residues long. Trimming stripped 0 bases from V and 6 bases from J, with 8 bases between. CDR1 and CDR2 from the germline V gene are SQVTM and ANQGSEA. CDR3 residues: CSVEEWEHGYTF. CDR3 in DNA: TGCAGCGTTGAAGAGTGGGAGCATGGCTACACCTTC.

This sequence joins TRBV25-1 and TRBJ1-1; TRBD1 is a possible D gene (5 bases). V was pared by 7 bases and J by 0 bases, with 12 bases between. CDR1 MGHDK and CDR2 SYGVNS come from the germline V gene. This CDR3 has 14 amino acids. The CDR3 sequence: CASTRWGVNTEAFF. The DNA for the CDR3 is TGTGCCAGCACCCGTTGGGGCGTGAACACTGAAGCTTTCTTT.

In this sample, this clonotype turned up many times. The CDR3 region has the DNA TGCAGTGCTATGGGTTCTGGAAACACCATATATTTT. Protein sequence: CSAMGSGNTIYF. The chain uses TRBV20-1 and TRBJ1-3, with D hard to call. Germline V gene data show CDR1 as DFQATT and CDR2 as SNEGSKA (reference sequence). The V end lost 4 bases, the J end lost 1 base, and 5 bases lay between the germline ends. The CDR3 covers 12 residues.

There are a few counts of this clonotype. The rearrangement uses TRBV2 and TRBJ1-5, with 12 bases that match TRBD1. Germline lookup yields CDR1 SNHLY and CDR2 FYNNEI. The J segment lost 2 bases and the V segment lost 8 bases, leaving 10 bases of the junction unmatched. This CDR3 is built from 17 residues. The DNA of the CDR3 is TGTGCCAGCGACCGGGACAGGGGGCTCAGAGGCAATCAGCCCCAGCATTTT. Encoded protein: CASDRDRGLRGNQPQHF.

V and J are TRBV6-1 and TRBJ1-5; 7 bases map to TRBD1. V shed 4 bases, J shed 3 bases, and the junction held 6 bases outside the gene matches. Germline CDR1 is MNHNS and CDR2 is SASEGT. The CDR3 contains 15 residues. The CDR3 reads CASSGRQGYNQPQHF. CDR3 in DNA: TGTGCCAGCAGTGGGAGACAGGGCTACAATCAGCCCCAGCATTTT.

This clonotype was observed a few times. This chain joins TRBV7-2 and TRBJ2-2; D gene uncertain. Germline values: CDR1 SGHTA, CDR2 FQGNSA. CDR3 length: 16 amino acids. Trimming removed 5 bases from V and 2 bases from J, with 15 bases in between. The CDR3: CASSPESRENTGELFF. In DNA, the CDR3 is TGTGCCAGCAGCCCTGAGTCCAGAGAAAACACCGGGGAGCTGTTTTTT.

This rearrangement joins TRBV10-3 to TRBJ2-1, with 9 bases identical to TRBD2. Germline V gives CDR1 ENHRY, CDR2 SYGVKD. CDR3 length: 14 residues. Trimming at V came to 8 bases and at J to 9 bases, leaving 11 bases not matched to a gene. For the CDR3, the DNA is TGTGCCATCGCTCCTAGCGGGGAAAGGAGTGAGCAGTTCTTC. Amino acids: CAIAPSGERSEQFF.

This chain joins TRBV9 and TRBJ2-2; 7 nucleotides match TRBD1. Germline CDR1 is SGDLS and CDR2 is YYNGEE. The CDR3 has 14 amino acids. V was clipped by 4 bases and J by 7 bases; unmatched bases: 7. DNA of the CDR3: TGTGCCAGCAGCCCCCAACAGGGGAACGGGGAGCTGTTTTTT. Its protein is CASSPQQGNGELFF. The complete variable domain, with remaining parts taken from reference TRBV9 and TRBJ2-2, reads DSGVTQTPKHLITATGQRVTLRCSPRSGDLSVYWYQQSLDQGLQFLIQYYNGEERAKGNILERFSAQQFPDLHSELNLSSLELGDSALYFCASSPQQGNGELFFGEGSRLTVL.

The rearrangement joins TRBV5-5 to TRBJ1-2, with D perhaps TRBD1 (5 bases). Germline V gene sequence: CDR1 SGHKS, CDR2 YYEKEE (reference sequence). The CDR3 consists of 11 residues. Trimming removed 4 bases at V and 8 bases at J, with 9 bases between. CDR3 protein: CASSRTIGYTF. The CDR3 region has the DNA TGTGCCAGCAGCAGGACAATCGGCTACACCTTC. The full variable domain, in which reference TRBV5-5 and TRBJ1-2 provide the parts outside the CDR3, is DAGVTQSPTHLIKTRGQQVTLRCSPISGHKSVSWYQQVLGQGPQFIFQYYEKEERGRGNFPDRFSARQFPNYSSELNVNALLLGDSALYLCASSRTIGYTFGSGTRLTVV.

The rearrangement uses TRBV20-1 and TRBJ1-6; D remains ambiguous. The CDR3 contains 12 residues. CDR1 is DFQATT and CDR2 is SNEGSKA in the germline V gene (reference sequence). V lost 5 bases and J lost 3, with 5 bases in between. The chain's CDR3 is CSARDYNSPLHF. The CDR3 DNA sequence: TGCAGTGCTCGGGACTATAATTCACCCCTCCACTTT.

The chain couples TRBV3-1 to TRBJ2-7; D not resolved. V lost 4 bases, J lost 5 bases, and 18 bases lay in between. Germline CDR1 and CDR2: LGHDT and YNNKEL (reference sequence). The CDR3 totals 15 residues. CDR3 nucleotides: TGTGCCAGCAGCCCTCGGACCGAAACCAACGACGAGCAGTACTTC. It specifies CASSPRTETNDEQYF.

The chain couples TRBV7-8 to TRBJ1-2; 8 bases line up with TRBD1. The CDR3 extends over 16 amino acids. Per germline, CDR1 SGHVS and CDR2 FQNEAQ. The trim removed 5 bases at V and 6 bases at J, leaving 14 bases unmatched. The CDR3 protein is CASSPRSGQVVDGYTF. As DNA, the CDR3 is TGTGCCAGCAGCCCACGTTCGGGACAGGTGGTCGATGGCTACACCTTC. Combining the CDR3 with reference TRBV7-8 and TRBJ1-2 gives the whole variable domain GAGVSQSPRYKVAKRGQDVALRCDPISGHVSLFWYQQALGQGPEFLTYFQNEAQLDKSGLPSDRFFAERPEGSVSTLKIQRTQQEDSAVYLCASSPRSGQVVDGYTFGSGTRLTVV.